This T cell receptor beta chain is from a study of OX40 agonist ivuxolimab in advanced cancers. Across the study: Ivuxolimab, an antibody that agonizes OX40 (CD134), was administered to the patients. Patients were infused with ivuxolimab every 2 weeks at 0.01 to 10 mg/kg. Study-wide findings and caveats: Those patients achieving a partial response at 0.1-3.0 mg/kg showed among the lowest clonal expansion.

The CDR3 sequence is 15 residues long. V lost 1 base, J lost 3 bases, and 11 bases lay in between. The germline V gene encodes CDR1 LGHNA and CDR2 YNFKEQ. As for this clone: Its target is not known.

Sequencing was performed with immunoSEQ multiplex PCR; in TCRdb, only in-frame clones are kept and a portion is missing. The sample records approximately 80,000 clones, over 75% being singletons. The chain recombines TRBV4-2 with TRBJ2-3; tentatively, D is TRBD1 or TRBD2 (6 bases each). Sequencing was performed on CD4+ or CD8+ T cells sorted from blood, taken in a trial of the OX40 agonist ivuxolimab. This receptor was identified in an adult with an advanced solid tumor such as melanoma, head and neck, liver or kidney cancer. As DNA, the CDR3 is TGTGCCAGCAGCCAAGCCGGAGGGGGTACAGATACGCAGTATTTT. Amino acid sequence: CASSQAGGGTDTQYF.